This T cell receptor (beta chain) came from a study of CXCR3-negative and CXCR3-positive naive CD8 T cells. cDNA libraries for TRB were generated by 5' RACE incorporating UMI labels. TCRdb reanalyzed the 5' RACE reads and collapses them to one entry per CDR3 protein, without DNA. The sample has under 70,000 distinct CDR3 sequences. The sample consisted of memory CD8+ T cells from blood. This TCR derives from a human donor in good health. Some clones in this sample may be carry-over from other donors' samples.

The CDR3: CASSPVGGRTEQFF. The chain recombines TRBV14 with TRBJ2-1; the TRBD1 assignment by TCRdb is unverifiable without DNA. CDR3 length: 14 residues. Germline assignment: CDR1 SGHDN and CDR2 FVKESK.